The clone carrying this T cell receptor (beta chain) was seen only once. As originally analysed: Amplifying reference gene primers gave estimates of nucleated cell counts. Repertoires were generated with immunoSEQ multiplex PCR, while TCRdb's copy carries only in-frame clones and drops some. The DNA was the basis for D and trimming; V, J and clone size are from that table. The sample holds 300,000 to 400,000 clones, around 87% seen once. The data stem from a study of blood T cell repertoires in COVID-19. The CDR3 consists of 17 residues. The germline V gene has CDR1 SGHRS and CDR2 YFSETQ. V was trimmed by 0 bases and J by 1 base, leaving 14 bases between them.

Sequencing used peripheral blood. This chain uses TRBV5-1 with TRBJ1-3; possible D gene TRBD1, 5 bases. This TCR came from a human donor in a cohort sampled during active COVID-19. Here the CDR3 reads CASSLEWTQDSGNTIYF. CDR3 DNA: TGCGCCAGCAGCTTGGAATGGACACAAGATTCTGGAAACACCATATATTTT.